This TCR beta chain emerged from a study of T cell responses to AZD1222 COVID-19 vaccine. The method was immunoSEQ multiplex PCR; TCRdb's version includes in-frame clones alone and lacks a portion of them. The data contain about 79,000 clones, around 89% of them seen just once; the ten biggest clones take up 25% to 35%. Trimming took off 5 bases at V and 7 bases at J, with 9 bases between the two ends. The CDR3 totals 13 residues. Germline V gene lookup returns CDR1 KGHSH and CDR2 LQKENI. The chain recombines TRBV18 with TRBJ1-6; D is undetermined. Sequenced material: peripheral blood, taken 28 days after the second AZD1222 dose. The clonotype comes from an adult who received the AZD1222 COVID-19 vaccine. CDR3 sequence reads: CASSYDQNSPLHF. Here the CDR3 DNA reads TGTGCCAGCTCATACGATCAAAATTCACCCCTCCACTTT. Full variable domain (remainder filled in from reference TRBV18 and TRBJ1-6): NAGVMQNPRHLVRRRGQEARLRCSPMKGHSHVYWYRQLPEEGLKFMVYLQKENIIDESGMPKERFSAEFPKEGPSILRIQQVVRGDSAAYFCASSYDQNSPLHFGNGTRLTVT.